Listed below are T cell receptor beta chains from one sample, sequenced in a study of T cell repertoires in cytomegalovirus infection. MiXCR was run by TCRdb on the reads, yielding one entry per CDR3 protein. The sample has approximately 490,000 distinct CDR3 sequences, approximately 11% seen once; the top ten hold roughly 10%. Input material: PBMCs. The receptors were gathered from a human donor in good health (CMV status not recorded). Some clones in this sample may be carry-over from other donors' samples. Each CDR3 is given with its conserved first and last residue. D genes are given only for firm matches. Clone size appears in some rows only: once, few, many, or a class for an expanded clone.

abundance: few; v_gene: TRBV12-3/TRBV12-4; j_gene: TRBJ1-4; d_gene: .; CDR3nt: TGTGCCAGCAGTTACGAGGGAGGATCGGATGAAAAACTGTTTTTT; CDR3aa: CASSYEGGSDEKLFF
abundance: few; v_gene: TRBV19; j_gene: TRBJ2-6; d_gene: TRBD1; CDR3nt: TGTGCCAGTTCCAAGGCAGGGGGCGCGACTGGGGCCAACGTCCTGACTTTC; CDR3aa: CASSKAGGATGANVLTF
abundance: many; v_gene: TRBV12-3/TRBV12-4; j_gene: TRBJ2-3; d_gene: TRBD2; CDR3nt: TGTGCCAGCAGCTGGACTAGCCTAAGGGGAAATACGCAGTATTTT; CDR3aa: CASSWTSLRGNTQYF
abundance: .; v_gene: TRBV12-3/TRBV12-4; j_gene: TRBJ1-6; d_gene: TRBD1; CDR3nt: TGTGCCAGCAGTTGGGGGGACAGAACCTATAATTCACCCCTCCACTTT; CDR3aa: CASSWGDRTYNSPLHF
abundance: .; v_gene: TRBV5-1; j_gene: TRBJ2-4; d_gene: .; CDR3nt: TGCGCCAGCAGCCCCGGGACGTCCCTGGACATTCAGTACTTC; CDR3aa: CASSPGTSLDIQYF
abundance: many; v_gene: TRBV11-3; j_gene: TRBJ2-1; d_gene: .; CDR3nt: TGTGCCAGCAGCCCCAGCTCCTACAATGAGCAGTTCTTC; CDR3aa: CASSPSSYNEQFF
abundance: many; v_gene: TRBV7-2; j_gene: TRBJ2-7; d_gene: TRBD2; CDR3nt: TGTGCCAGCAGCTTGGGGACTAGCGGGAGGGCCGGCGAGCAGTACTTC; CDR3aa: CASSLGTSGRAGEQYF
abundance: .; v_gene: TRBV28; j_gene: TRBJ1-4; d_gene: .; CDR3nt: TGTGCCAACAGTTTAAGACAGCTTAATGAAAAACTGTTTTTT; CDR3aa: CANSLRQLNEKLFF
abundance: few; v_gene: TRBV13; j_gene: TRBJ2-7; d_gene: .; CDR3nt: TGTGCCAGCAGCTTAGGCCGGGGACTCTACGAGCAGTACTTC; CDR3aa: CASSLGRGLYEQYF
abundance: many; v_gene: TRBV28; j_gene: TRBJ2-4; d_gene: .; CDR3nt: TGTGCCAGCAGGGATGTCAAAAACATTCAGTACTTC; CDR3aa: CASRDVKNIQYF
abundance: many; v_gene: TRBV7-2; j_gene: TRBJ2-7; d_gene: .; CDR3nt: TGTGCCAGCAGCTTAGGAGGACAAGGGTCCTACGAGCAGTACTTC; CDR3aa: CASSLGGQGSYEQYF
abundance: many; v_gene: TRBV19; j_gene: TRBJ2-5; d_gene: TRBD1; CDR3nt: TGTGCCAGTAGTACCCTCGTCGGACAGGGTCGAGTGGAGACCCAGTACTTC; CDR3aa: CASSTLVGQGRVETQYF
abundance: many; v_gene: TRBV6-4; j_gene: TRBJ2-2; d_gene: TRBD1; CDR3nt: TGTGCCAGCCGCAGGACAGGGGACACCGGGGAGCTGTTTTTT; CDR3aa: CASRRTGDTGELFF
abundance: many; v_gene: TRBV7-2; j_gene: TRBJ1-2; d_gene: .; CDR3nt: TGTGCCAGCAGCTGGGAGGGAGGCTACACCTTC; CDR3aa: CASSWEGGYTF
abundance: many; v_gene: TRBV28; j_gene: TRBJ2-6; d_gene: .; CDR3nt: TGTGCCAGCACCGAAGGGCGCCGAGTTCCGGTCGGGGCCAACGTCCTGACTTTC; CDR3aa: CASTEGRRVPVGANVLTF
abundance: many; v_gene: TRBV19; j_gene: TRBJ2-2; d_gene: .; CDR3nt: TGTGCCAGTGAGGGGTCCACCGGGGAGCTGTTTTTT; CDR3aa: CASEGSTGELFF
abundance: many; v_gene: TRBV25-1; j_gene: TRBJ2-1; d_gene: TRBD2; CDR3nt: TGTGCCAGCAGTGAATGGGGACTAGCGGGACGTGAGCAGTTCTTC; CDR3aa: CASSEWGLAGREQFF
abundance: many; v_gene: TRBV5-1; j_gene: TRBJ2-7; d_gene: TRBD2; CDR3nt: TGTGCCAGCAGCTTGGTAGCTAGCGGGAGTTACGAGCAGTACTTC; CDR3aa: CASSLVASGSYEQYF
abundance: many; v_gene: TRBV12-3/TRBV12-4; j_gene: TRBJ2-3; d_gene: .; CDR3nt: TGTGCCAGCACCCACGGGGCAGGGGGCACAGATACGCAGTATTTT; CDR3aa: CASTHGAGGTDTQYF
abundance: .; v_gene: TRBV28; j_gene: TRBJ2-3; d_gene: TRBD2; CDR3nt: TGTGCCAGCAGTTTTGTTCGGGGGAGGGGAAATACGCAGTATTTT; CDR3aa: CASSFVRGRGNTQYF
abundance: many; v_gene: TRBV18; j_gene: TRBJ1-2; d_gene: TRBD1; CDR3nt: TGTGCCAGCTCATCCGAGGACAGGGCTAACTATGGCTACACCTTC; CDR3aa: CASSSEDRANYGYTF
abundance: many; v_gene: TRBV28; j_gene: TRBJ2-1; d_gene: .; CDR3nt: TGTGCCAGCAGTCCGTCAACCAACCTAGCGTACTACAATGAGCAGTTCTTC; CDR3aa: CASSPSTNLAYYNEQFF
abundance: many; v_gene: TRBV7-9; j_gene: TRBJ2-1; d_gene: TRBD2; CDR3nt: TGTGCCAGCACCCGAGGGGTTGGGACTAGGGATTACAATGAGCAGTTCTTC; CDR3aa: CASTRGVGTRDYNEQFF